The 26 T cell receptor beta chains below come from one sample, sequenced in a study of identical twins. TCRdb used MiXCR to reprocess the 5' RACE reads, holding one entry per CDR3 protein. Here the sample spans fewer than 350,000 distinct CDR3 sequences, about 8% being singletons. These data were likewise used in another study, on yellow fever vaccine responses in identical twins.

Sequencing was performed on memory (CD45RO+) T cells sorted from blood. The receptors shown here come from a woman aged 18-30 years in good health.

This clonotype has a count of ten or more. The V gene is TRBV12-3 or TRBV12-4, the J gene TRBJ2-5; TRBD2 matches 8 bases. V lost 6 bases, J lost 7 bases, and 4 bases stayed unmatched. This CDR3 has 12 amino acids. The CDR3 nucleotides read TGTGCCAGCAGAATTAGCGGGACGACCCAGTACTTC. Residues: CASRISGTTQYF.

This clonotype has only a few counts. The chain employs TRBV2 and TRBJ2-1; D is possibly TRBD2 (5 bases). Germline loops: CDR1 SNHLY, CDR2 FYNNEI. The CDR3 is 15 amino acids. V was shortened by 3 bases and J by 3 bases, with 12 bases between the two germline ends. The CDR3 sequence: CASSDEARVYNEQFF. In DNA, the CDR3 is TGTGCCAGCAGTGATGAGGCGAGGGTCTACAATGAGCAGTTCTTC.

CDR3 nucleotides: TGTGCCAGTAGTAATAGGCAGGAGAACAATGAGCAGTTCTTC. Its translation: CASSNRQENNEQFF. The gene calls are TRBV19 and TRBJ2-1; D gene ambiguous. This CDR3 is built from 14 residues. CDR1 LNHDA and CDR2 SQIVND come from the germline V gene (reference sequence). Trimming left V 4 bases short and J 5 bases short, with 12 bases between.

This clonotype was picked up many times. CDR3 region: CASSSGQNQETQYF. CDR3 coding DNA: TGTGCCAGCAGCTCCGGGCAGAACCAAGAGACCCAGTACTTC. The rearrangement uses TRBV7-8 and TRBJ2-5; no clear D. Germline-derived CDR1 and CDR2 are SGHVS and FQNEAQ. The length of the CDR3 is 14 residues. Trimming took 4 bases from V and 0 from J, leaving 9 bases between them.

This clonotype was seen repeatedly, ten times or more. The J gene is TRBJ2-7, the V gene TRBV20-1, with 7 bases aligning to TRBD1. This CDR3 is built from 12 residues. The germline V gene encodes CDR1 DFQATT and CDR2 SNEGSKA (reference sequence). V trimming: 5 bases; J trimming: 4 bases; junction bases outside the gene matches: 5. CDR3 coding DNA: TGCAGTGCTTGGGACAGCAGATACGAGCAGTACTTC. It specifies CSAWDSRYEQYF.

The chain carries TRBV6-6 and TRBJ1-1; tentative D call: TRBD1 (6 bases). This CDR3 has 12 residues. Germline assignment: CDR1 MNHNY and CDR2 SVGAGI (reference sequence). The V and J ends lost 6 bases and 7 bases respectively, with 12 bases between them. In DNA, the CDR3 is TGTGCCAGCAGGGGGGGGCGAGGTGAAGCTTTCTTT. The encoded protein is CASRGGRGEAFF.

This clonotype was seen more than once but under ten times. The V gene is TRBV20-1, the J gene TRBJ1-2, with D possibly TRBD1 on 6 matching bases. Germline V gene data show CDR1 as DFQATT and CDR2 as SNEGSKA (reference sequence). The CDR3 extends over 13 amino acids. Between the trimmed V and J ends, which lost 3 bases and 3 bases, there was a span of 11 bases. The CDR3 loop is CSASRGIDYGYTF. The CDR3 nucleotides read TGCAGTGCTAGTAGGGGGATTGACTATGGCTACACCTTC.

This clonotype occurred many times. The rearrangement uses TRBV7-2 and TRBJ2-5; D is perhaps TRBD2 (7 bases). The germline V gene encodes CDR1 SGHTA and CDR2 FQGNSA. V was shortened by 3 bases and J by 4 bases, with 12 bases between the two germline ends. The CDR3 spans 14 residues. DNA for the CDR3: TGTGCCAGCAGCTTCCAAGGGGGGGTAGAGACCCAGTACTTC. It is translated as CASSFQGGVETQYF.

J is TRBJ2-2 and V is TRBV3-1, with TRBD2 matching over 12 bases. The CDR3 contains 17 residues. J lost 7 bases, V lost 11 bases, and 17 bases had no gene match. Germline lookup yields CDR1 LGHDT and CDR2 YNNKEL (reference sequence). DNA for the CDR3: TGTGCCTGCTCCCCGGGACTAGCGGGTAGTGGGATCGGGGAGCTGTTTTTT. It codes for CACSPGLAGSGIGELFF.

On this clonotype itself: At one boundary the junction diverges from the germline segment, which might be a read error. The chain carries TRBV3-1 and TRBJ2-5; 10 bases fit TRBD2. CDR3 length: 17 residues. Looked up from germline, CDR1 is LGHDT and CDR2 is YNNKEL (reference sequence). The CDR3 region is CASSQGVLAGVGETQHF. The DNA of the CDR3 is TGTGCCAGCAGCCAAGGGGTCCTAGCGGGAGTGGGAGAGACCCAGCACTTC.

A few counts support this clonotype. The limits of the CDR3 on the DNA are not certain, so only TCRdb's listed CDR3 is given. This chain links TRBV14 with TRBJ1-2; the table gives TRBD1 as D, unverified against the DNA. The CDR3 length equals 14 residues, ends included. Germline loops: CDR1 SGHDN, CDR2 FVKESK. CDR3 region: CASSQAVGQGAPAF.

The genes are TRBV6-1 and TRBJ1-2; D is perhaps TRBD1 (6 bases). Trimming removed 6 bases at V and 6 bases at J, with 17 bases between. The CDR3 covers 14 residues. Germline V gives CDR1 MNHNS, CDR2 SASEGT. The CDR3 sequence: CASRGAGQLNGYTF. The CDR3 bases are TGTGCCAGCAGGGGGGCCGGACAGCTTAATGGCTACACCTTC.

The genes are TRBV2 and TRBJ1-6; tentative D call: TRBD1 (6 bases). This CDR3 is 14 amino acids long. In germline, CDR1 is SNHLY, CDR2 FYNNEI. Trimming cost V 8 bases and J 2 bases, with 10 bases left between them. The CDR3 DNA is TGTGCCAGCTGCAGGGGCGCCTATAATTCACCCCTCCACTTT. Translating gives CASCRGAYNSPLHF.

V gene TRBV11-2 combines with J gene TRBJ1-5, with D perhaps TRBD1 (5 bases). The CDR3 is 15 amino acids. V dropped 3 bases and J dropped 5 bases, with 14 bases sitting between them. From germline, CDR1 is SGHAT and CDR2 FQNNGV. DNA for the CDR3: TGTGCCAGCAGCTTGAGGTCGGGGCCCGATCAGCCCCAGCATTTT. It specifies CASSLRSGPDQPQHF.

This clonotype was detected ten times or more. J is TRBJ1-2 and V is TRBV3-1; 9 bases are shared with TRBD1. CDR1 is LGHDT, CDR2 YNNKEL, per germline (reference sequence). The V segment lost 5 bases and the J segment 6 bases; nucleotides outside the gene matches: 13. The CDR3 length is 16 residues. CDR3 residues: CASSESGTGMGNGYTF. For the CDR3, the DNA is TGTGCCAGCAGCGAGTCCGGGACAGGGATGGGAAATGGCTACACCTTC.

This clonotype has a count of ten or more. This CDR3 is CASRGQGSFDNEQFF. Here the CDR3 DNA reads TGTGCCAGCAGGGGACAGGGCTCGTTCGACAATGAGCAGTTCTTC. The chain is built from TRBV4-2 and TRBJ2-1, with 9 positions matching TRBD1. Per the germline V gene, CDR1 is LGHNA and CDR2 is YNFKEQ. This CDR3 contains 15 residues. Germline trimming cut 6 bases from V and 5 bases from J; bases unmatched to any gene: 8.

This rearrangement joins TRBV5-1 to TRBJ1-1; 10 nucleotides line up with TRBD1. The CDR3 totals 16 residues. Germline trimming cut 3 bases from V and 0 bases from J; bases unmatched to any gene: 5. In germline, CDR1 is SGHRS, CDR2 YFSETQ. For the CDR3, the DNA is TGCGCCAGCAGCTCGGGACAGGGGCTCATGAACACTGAAGCTTTCTTT. Its translation: CASSSGQGLMNTEAFF.

This clonotype was seen a few times. V is TRBV19 and J is TRBJ2-6; D is perhaps TRBD1 or TRBD2 (7 bases each). The CDR3 has 17 amino acids. The germline CDR1 and CDR2 sequences are LNHDA and SQIVND (reference sequence). Trimming shortened V by 7 bases and J by 1 base, and 17 bases separated the two germline ends. The CDR3 loop is CASTPRQGGSGANVLTF. DNA for the CDR3: TGTGCCAGTACCCCCAGACAGGGAGGGTCTGGGGCCAACGTCCTGACTTTC.

The table lists this clonotype with many counts. This sequence joins TRBV20-1 and TRBJ2-5; 11 nucleotides line up with TRBD1. After removal of 5 bases from V and 4 bases from J, the junction contained 6 bases not matched to a gene. This CDR3 is built from 14 residues. Germline CDR1 reads DFQATT; CDR2 reads SNEGSKA (reference sequence). The CDR3 nucleotides read TGCAGTGCTCGCTCGGACAGGGGGCGAGAGACCCAGTACTTC. Protein product: CSARSDRGRETQYF.

There are many counts of this clonotype. This chain links TRBV29-1 with TRBJ2-2; TRBD2 matches at 8 bases. Trimming took 7 bases from V and 4 from J; bases not matched to a gene: 5. Germline values: CDR1 SQVTM, CDR2 ANQGSEA. This CDR3 region has 13 residues. DNA for the CDR3: TGCAGCGCGGGACTAGTGGGCACCGGGGAGCTGTTTTTT. This encodes CSAGLVGTGELFF.

Note on this clonotype: Sequence at one end of the junction differs from germline and may be a read error. The rearrangement links TRBV3-1 to TRBJ2-1; maybe TRBD2 (6 bases). The CDR3 loop spans 15 amino acids. Germline assignment: CDR1 LGHDT and CDR2 YNNKEL (reference sequence). The DNA for the CDR3 is TGTGCCTGCAGCCCAAATGCGGGACCTCTCAATGAGCAGTTCTTC. Amino acids: CACSPNAGPLNEQFF.

This chain joins TRBV18 and TRBJ1-2, with 8 bases matching TRBD1. This CDR3 is built from 15 residues. CDR1 and CDR2 from the germline V gene are KGHSH and LQKENI. The junction had 15 bases not matched to a gene; V was cut back by 5 bases and J by 10 bases. CDR3 protein: CASSRNRDRSLFYTF. CDR3 bases: TGTGCCAGCTCAAGAAACCGGGACAGGAGCCTATTCTACACCTTC.

This clonotype was recorded many times. The CDR3 nucleotides are TGTGCCAGCAGGCCCCCAGACACTGAAGCTTTCTTT. Protein: CASRPPDTEAFF. The chain uses TRBV6-2 or TRBV6-3 and TRBJ1-1; D not certain. The CDR3 is 12 amino acids. Germline values: CDR1 MNHEY, CDR2 SVGEGT. The V gene lost 6 bases and the J gene lost 3 bases, with 8 bases spanning the gap.

This clonotype turned up a few times. The chain combines TRBV15 with TRBJ2-5, with D unclear. Germline V CDR1 and CDR2: LNHNV, YYDKDF (reference sequence). V lost 9 bases and J lost 5, with 22 bases in between. The CDR3 is made up of 15 amino acids. This CDR3 reads CATSVFYGERETQYF. The DNA of the CDR3 is TGTGCCACTTCCGTTTTTTATGGCGAGAGGGAGACCCAGTACTTC.

The chain employs TRBV18 and TRBJ2-7; 11 positions agree with TRBD2. There are 15 residues in the CDR3. Per germline, CDR1 KGHSH and CDR2 LQKENI. V dropped 3 bases and J dropped 1; count of bases not matched to a gene: 2. This CDR3 is CASSPPSGRSYEQYF. The CDR3 DNA sequence: TGTGCCAGCTCACCGCCTAGCGGGAGGTCCTACGAGCAGTACTTC.

This clonotype was seen a handful of times. The V and J genes are TRBV5-1 and TRBJ2-2, with D hard to call. Trimming removed 1 base from V and 1 base from J, with 8 bases in between. The CDR3 contains 15 residues. CDR1 is SGHRS and CDR2 is YFSETQ in the germline V gene. This chain's CDR3 is CASSLIRQNTGELFF. The CDR3 bases are TGCGCCAGCAGCTTGATCAGGCAGAACACCGGGGAGCTGTTTTTT.